This TCR beta chain was captured in a study of neurological immune-mediated disorders. Indicated time point: longitudinal time-point 3. The starting material, 2 million PBMCs stored at -80 C, gave rise to the unsorted libraries. 5'RACE with 10-nucleotide random UMIs generated the cDNA. Over 190 million TCR-beta sequences from 15-18 subjects came out of each sequencing run. TCRdb reprocessed the 5' RACE reads with MiXCR, giving one entry per CDR3 protein. The sample includes approximately 85,000 distinct CDR3 sequences, approximately 4.3% of them seen just once. Study-level points and caveats: None of the CDR3 amino acid sequences of expanded clones recurred across subjects, suggesting private repertoires in all groups.

Only a few counts were recorded for this clonotype. Its specificity is unknown. The sample consisted of PBMCs. The sequence was collected from a woman aged 55-70 years with multiple sclerosis.

CDR3 in amino acids: CASSLRLAGLRYQETQYF. The CDR3 bases are TGTGCCAGCAGTTTAAGGCTAGCGGGGCTTCGGTACCAAGAGACCCAGTACTTC. The chain links TRBV28 to TRBJ2-5; 9 bases agree with TRBD2. This CDR3 contains 18 residues. J lost 0 bases, V lost 2 bases, and 10 bases had no gene match. CDR1 is MDHEN and CDR2 is SYDVKM in the germline V gene.